This TCR beta chain was observed in a study of blood T cell repertoires in COVID-19. Study-level information: T cells, B-cell-depleted T cells, or PBMCs provided the cDNA or gDNA that served as material.

Profiled with immunoSEQ multiplex PCR; TCRdb holds only in-frame clones, not every one. In the table there are 200,000 to 250,000 clones, roughly 90% of which are singletons. Sequencing was done on a sample of peripheral blood. The TCR sequence derives from a woman between 55 and 75 years old with acute or convalescent COVID-19.

The CDR3 DNA sequence: TGTGCCAGCAGCCAAGGGTCTAGCGGGAGGGCCCAAGAGACCCAGTACTTC. It translates to CASSQGSSGRAQETQYF. This chain connects TRBV4-2 to TRBJ2-5; TRBD2 matches 12 bases. The CDR3 sequence is 17 residues long. Germline V gene lookup returns CDR1 LGHNA and CDR2 YNFKEQ. V lost 1 base and J lost 1; bases outside the gene matches: 4.